The 20 T cell receptor beta chains in this list originate from one sample, sequenced in a study of shared clonotypes between healthy human individuals. This table comes from immunoSEQ multiplex PCR, and its TCRdb copy is limited to in-frame clones, with some not included. The profile covers around 700,000 clones, with roughly 73% appearing a single time and 1.5% to 2% taken by the ten largest. The sequenced material came from memory CD4+ T cells sorted from blood. Noted subset: CD45RA-negative fraction. Source of these receptors: a woman aged 25-40 years in good health.

On this clone: Other DNA sequences in this sample translate to the same CDR3. V usage is TRBV7-3 and J usage is TRBJ2-6, with D perhaps matching TRBD2 (5 bases). Deletions cut 2 bases from V and 1 base from J, with 6 bases between. Germline-derived CDR1 and CDR2 are SGHTA and FQGTGA. The CDR3 has 15 amino acids. CDR3 residues: CASSLGGSGANVLTF. The CDR3 bases are TGTGCCAGCAGCTTAGGCGGGTCTGGGGCCAACGTCCTGACTTTC.

V and J are TRBV2 and TRBJ1-5; 7 positions agree with TRBD1. The V gene's germline CDR1 is SNHLY and CDR2 FYNNEI. V gave up 2 bases and J gave up 5 bases; unmatched junction bases: 6. The CDR3 is made up of 15 amino acids. Here the CDR3 reads CASSEWGGGDQPQHF. CDR3 bases: TGTGCCAGCAGTGAATGGGGAGGGGGCGATCAGCCCCAGCATTTT.

The rearrangement links TRBV28 to TRBJ2-7; 8 bases are a match to TRBD1. V shed 7 bases and J 0 bases; nucleotides not matched to a gene: 5. This CDR3 contains 14 residues. The V gene's germline CDR1 is MDHEN and CDR2 SYDVKM. This CDR3 is CASNSGTGSYEQYF. DNA for the CDR3: TGTGCCAGCAATTCAGGGACAGGCTCCTACGAGCAGTACTTC.

Turning to this clone: The same CDR3 is also encoded by other DNA sequences in this sample. The chain has TRBV6-6 and TRBJ2-5, with 11 bases lining up with TRBD2. The CDR3 has 15 amino acids. V lost 5 bases, J lost 1 base, and 3 bases stayed unmatched. The V gene's germline CDR1 is MNHNY and CDR2 SVGAGI (reference sequence). The CDR3 spells CASSPGTSGQETQYF. The CDR3 DNA reads TGTGCCAGCAGTCCCGGGACTAGCGGCCAAGAGACCCAGTACTTC.

With respect to this clone: This sample includes further DNA sequences coding for the same CDR3. The rearrangement links TRBV7-9 to TRBJ2-5; D uncertain. The germline V and J ends were trimmed by 5 bases and 0 bases, with 10 bases remaining between them. The CDR3 totals 14 residues. Germline values: CDR1 SEHNR, CDR2 FQNEAQ (reference sequence). CDR3 DNA sequence: TGTGCCAGCAGCCTTGGGTCCTACCAAGAGACCCAGTACTTC. This translates into CASSLGSYQETQYF.

The J gene is TRBJ1-2, the V gene TRBV6-6; D is perhaps TRBD1 (6 bases). CDR1 is MNHNY, CDR2 SVGAGI, per germline (reference sequence). V was cut by 6 bases and J by 8 bases, with 13 bases left in between. This CDR3 region has 12 residues. CDR3 coding DNA: TGTGCCAGCAGCCCTACAGGGTACGGCTACACCTTC. Encoded protein: CASSPTGYGYTF.

The chain links TRBV4-2 to TRBJ1-5; tentative D call: TRBD1 (6 bases). CDR1 is LGHNA and CDR2 is YNFKEQ in the germline V gene. V lost 4 bases and J 4 bases, leaving 14 bases between the germline ends. The CDR3 has 15 amino acids. CDR3: CASSPLGGVNQPQHF. In DNA, the CDR3 is TGTGCCAGCAGCCCCCTAGGGGGGGTTAATCAGCCCCAGCATTTT.

This clone has only a few counts. The chain recombines TRBV27 with TRBJ2-7; no clear D gene. Germline V gene sequence: CDR1 MNHEY, CDR2 SMNVEV (reference sequence). The CDR3 loop spans 15 amino acids. V was pared by 6 bases and J by 3 bases, with 18 bases between. This CDR3 reads CASRGTERGHYEQYF. The CDR3 DNA reads TGTGCCAGCAGGGGTACGGAGCGAGGCCACTACGAGCAGTACTTC.

This clone has more than one count but fewer than ten. The chain has TRBV19 and TRBJ2-1; 8 positions agree with TRBD2. V lost 3 bases, J lost 1 base, and 8 bases stayed unmatched. CDR1 LNHDA and CDR2 SQIVND come from the germline V gene (reference sequence). The length of the CDR3 is 17 residues. In DNA, the CDR3 is TGTGCCAGTAGTATTTTCCTAGCGGGTCTATCCTACAATGAGCAGTTCTTC. Translating it yields CASSIFLAGLSYNEQFF.

As for this clone: The same CDR3 also results from other DNA sequences found in this sample. The rearrangement links TRBV5-6 to TRBJ1-4; 8 bases agree with TRBD1. CDR3 length: 15 amino acids. The germline gives CDR1 SGHDT, CDR2 YYEEEE. V was clipped by 4 bases and J by 3 bases; unmatched bases: 5. CDR3 nucleotide sequence: TGTGCCAGCAGCAGACGGACAGGGTCTAATGAAAAACTGTTTTTT. Translation: CASSRRTGSNEKLFF. Filled out from reference TRBV5-6 and TRBJ1-4, the complete variable domain reads DAGVTQSPTHLIKTRGQQVTLRCSPKSGHDTVSWYQQALGQGPQFIFQYYEEEERQRGNFPDRFSGHQFPNYSSELNVNALLLGDSALYLCASSRRTGSNEKLFFGSGTQLSVL.

The chain uses TRBV30 and TRBJ2-7; 14 bases fit TRBD2. Germline CDR1 is GTSNPN and CDR2 is SVGIG (reference sequence). The CDR3 sequence is 19 residues long. V was clipped by 2 bases and J by 0 bases; unmatched bases: 12. The CDR3 sequence: CAWSHPGLAGVEGSYEQYF. DNA for the CDR3: TGTGCCTGGAGTCACCCGGGACTAGCGGGAGTGGAAGGCTCCTACGAGCAGTACTTC.

The rearrangement joins TRBV6-4 to TRBJ2-2; D tentatively reads TRBD1 or TRBD2 (5 bases each). Germline loops: CDR1 MRHNA, CDR2 SNTAGT. The V gene lost 5 bases and the J gene lost 6 bases, with 13 bases spanning the gap. This CDR3 comprises 14 residues. CDR3 in amino acids: CASSTGRSAGELFF. The CDR3 DNA reads TGTGCCAGCAGTACGGGGCGCTCGGCCGGGGAGCTGTTTTTT.

The gene calls are TRBV25-1 and TRBJ1-1, with D tentatively TRBD1 (5 bases). CDR1 is MGHDK, CDR2 SYGVNS, per germline. CDR3 length: 14 residues. The V and J ends lost 0 bases and 5 bases respectively, with 10 bases between them. CDR3 sequence: CASSEYEGATEAFF. The CDR3 DNA follows: TGTGCCAGCAGTGAATATGAAGGGGCAACTGAAGCTTTCTTT.

This clone was seen a single time. This chain connects TRBV7-9 to TRBJ1-2; D is perhaps TRBD1 (5 bases). Germline lookup yields CDR1 SEHNR and CDR2 FQNEAQ (reference sequence). The germline V and J ends were trimmed by 2 bases and 9 bases, with 10 bases remaining between them. This CDR3 has 12 residues. CDR3 amino acids: CASSLKQDSYTF. CDR3 DNA sequence: TGTGCCAGCAGCTTAAAACAGGACAGCTACACCTTC.

J is TRBJ1-5 and V is TRBV6-6, with D perhaps matching TRBD1 (5 bases). Trimming stripped 6 bases from V and 3 bases from J, with 15 bases between. Germline CDR1 MNHNY, CDR2 SVGAGI (reference sequence). This CDR3 is 15 amino acids long. CDR3 in amino acids: CASRRRGEPNQPQHF. In nucleotides, the CDR3 is TGTGCCAGCAGGAGACGGGGGGAGCCCAATCAGCCCCAGCATTTT.

Notes on this clone: The sample contains more than one DNA sequence encoding this CDR3. The genes are TRBV5-1 and TRBJ2-1; TRBD2 matches at 8 bases. Trimming cost V 3 bases and J 3 bases; bases outside gene matches: 2. CDR1 is SGHRS, CDR2 YFSETQ, per germline. The CDR3 sequence is 14 residues long. The CDR3 DNA is TGCGCCAGCAGCTCGGCGGGGGGCTACAATGAGCAGTTCTTC. Translating gives CASSSAGGYNEQFF.

The chain employs TRBV28 and TRBJ2-7, with D possibly being TRBD1 or TRBD2 (5 bases each). Germline V gene lookup returns CDR1 MDHEN and CDR2 SYDVKM. There are 14 residues in the CDR3. Trimming stripped 5 bases from V and 7 bases from J, with 18 bases between. In DNA, the CDR3 is TGTGCCAGCAGTCCGGGGCCTGGGAGACGGGAGCAGTACTTC. Its translation is CASSPGPGRREQYF.

The chain employs TRBV19 and TRBJ2-6; tentatively, D is TRBD1 (6 bases). Germline-derived CDR1 and CDR2 are LNHDA and SQIVND (reference sequence). The CDR3 length is 17 residues. V gave up 5 bases and J gave up 0 bases, with 14 bases separating them. The CDR3 DNA follows: TGTGCCAGTAGTGGCCGGACAGCTCCCTCTGGGGCCAACGTCCTGACTTTC. Its protein is CASSGRTAPSGANVLTF.

Regarding this clone: Since a far larger clone is one base different, this is likely a read error. The gene calls are TRBV29-1 and TRBJ2-2; 8 positions agree with TRBD1. The germline V gene encodes CDR1 SQVTM and CDR2 ANQGSEA. The CDR3 extends over 17 amino acids. V was pared by 5 bases and J by 1 base, with 12 bases of the junction left unmatched. CDR3 sequence reads: CSVRPETGDQNTGELFF. CDR3 nucleotide sequence: TGCAGCGTTCGACCCGAGACAGGGGACCAGAACACCGGGGAGCTGTTTTTT.

This chain connects TRBV4-1 to TRBJ2-5; 7 nucleotides agree with TRBD2. The junction had 10 bases not matched to a gene; V was cut back by 1 base and J by 5 bases. CDR3 length equals 16 residues. Germline CDR1 is MGHRA and CDR2 is YSYEKL. The CDR3 coding sequence is TGCGCCAGCAGCCAAGGTGGGAGGGCCGAGGGGGAGACCCAGTACTTC. Protein sequence: CASSQGGRAEGETQYF.